Below, one T cell receptor (beta chain) is given with its context. These data come from a study of CD8 T cells in Susac syndrome. Random hexamers were used to reverse transcribe roughly 0.45 to 1 ug of RNA. The authors amplified TCR beta CDR3 across 54 Vbeta and 13 Jbeta using immunoSEQ multiplex PCR. Using its own MiXCR run on the immunoSEQ multiplex PCR reads, TCRdb lists one record per CDR3 protein. This sample carries about 89,000 distinct CDR3 sequences, about 93% of them seen once, and the ten largest clones take roughly 0.32%. CD8+ and CD4+ T cells from blood underwent TCR beta sequencing. Negative isolation was used for CD8+ and CD4+ T cells, and FACS enrichment was applied to TEMRA cells. The V end was cut by 4 bases, the J end by 9 bases, with 16 bases between. The germline gives CDR1 LGHDT, CDR2 YNNKEL (reference sequence). The CDR3 totals 14 residues.

What was sequenced was CD8+ T cells from PBMCs. The TCR was taken from a human donor in good health. The rearrangement joins TRBV3-1 to TRBJ2-1; D is uncertain. The CDR3 sequence: CASSPASRLGEQFF. The CDR3 nucleotides are TGTGCCAGCAGCCCGGCCTCTAGATTAGGTGAGCAGTTCTTC.